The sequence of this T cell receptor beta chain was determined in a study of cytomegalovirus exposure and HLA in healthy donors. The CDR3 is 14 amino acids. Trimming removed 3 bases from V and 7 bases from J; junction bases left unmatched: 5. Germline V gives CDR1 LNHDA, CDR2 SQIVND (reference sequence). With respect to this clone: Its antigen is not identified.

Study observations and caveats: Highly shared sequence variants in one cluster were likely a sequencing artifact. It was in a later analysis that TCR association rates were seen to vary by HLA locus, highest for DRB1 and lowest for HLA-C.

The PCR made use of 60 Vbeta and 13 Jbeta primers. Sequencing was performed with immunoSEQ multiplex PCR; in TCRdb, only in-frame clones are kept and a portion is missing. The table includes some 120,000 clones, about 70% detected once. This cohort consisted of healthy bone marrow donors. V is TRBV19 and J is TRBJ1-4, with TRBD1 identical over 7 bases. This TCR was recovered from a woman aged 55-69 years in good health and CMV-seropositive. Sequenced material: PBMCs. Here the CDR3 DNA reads TGTGCCAGTAGTATGGACAGGCCCAGTGAAAAACTGTTTTTT. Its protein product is CASSMDRPSEKLFF.